These 27 T cell receptor beta chains were sequenced from one sample in a study of CD8 T cells in ankylosing spondylitis. MiXCR was run by TCRdb on the 5' RACE reads, yielding one entry per CDR3 protein. The sample yields 100,000 to 150,000 distinct CDR3 sequences, roughly a tenth seen once. The sequencing sample was made of blood, either unsorted or a sorted T cell fraction (not recorded which). Source of these receptors: a male donor with ankylosing spondylitis or in good health (not recorded which).

V usage is TRBV6-4 and J usage is TRBJ2-1; 8 bases map to TRBD2. There are 16 residues in the CDR3. Germline CDR1 is MRHNA and CDR2 is SNTAGT. V was clipped by 6 bases and J by 0 bases; unmatched bases: 7. The CDR3 loop reads CASRLSGASSYNEQFF. The DNA for the CDR3 is TGTGCCAGCAGGCTTAGCGGGGCTAGCTCCTACAATGAGCAGTTCTTC.

This clonotype was recorded many times. This chain joins TRBV7-8 and TRBJ2-1; a weak D match, TRBD1 (5 bases). Per germline, CDR1 SGHVS and CDR2 FQNEAQ. V gave up 2 bases and J gave up 0 bases, with 17 bases separating them. The CDR3 consists of 18 residues. Here the CDR3 reads CASSLWSPGPSSYNEQFF. DNA of the CDR3: TGTGCCAGCAGCTTATGGTCTCCAGGGCCAAGCTCCTACAATGAGCAGTTCTTC.

Of note for this clonotype: A read error is likely, as this CDR3 ends without the conserved phenylalanine or tryptophan. V is TRBV20-1 and J is TRBJ2-7, with 7 bases that match TRBD1. This CDR3 region has 14 residues. Trimming cost V 3 bases and J 5 bases; bases outside gene matches: 10. Germline V gives CDR1 DFQATT, CDR2 SNEGSKA (reference sequence). CDR3 DNA sequence: TGCAGTGCTAGCCGAGGAGAGACAGGGCACGAGCAGTACCTC. Translating gives CSASRGETGHEQYL.

This clonotype was observed many times. The V call is TRBV28, the J call TRBJ2-7, with a tentative D call TRBD2 (6 bases). CDR3 length: 14 amino acids. Trimming took 8 bases from V and 0 from J, leaving 14 bases between them. The germline V gene encodes CDR1 MDHEN and CDR2 SYDVKM. CDR3 residues: CASSLTGVSYEQYF. The CDR3 DNA sequence: TGTGCCAGCTCATTGACGGGGGTCTCCTACGAGCAGTACTTC.

This clonotype was picked up many times. V gene TRBV20-1 combines with J gene TRBJ2-2; 8 bases map to TRBD1. The CDR3 consists of 15 residues. Germline CDR1 reads DFQATT; CDR2 reads SNEGSKA (reference sequence). Unmatched junction bases numbered 7, after V lost 3 bases and J lost 4 bases. CDR3 region: CSASAGTGLTGELFF. The DNA for the CDR3 is TGCAGTGCTAGCGCCGGGACAGGACTCACCGGGGAGCTGTTTTTT.

In this sample, this clonotype turned up many times. The rearrangement joins TRBV6-4 to TRBJ2-3, with 8 bases aligning to TRBD2. In germline, CDR1 is MRHNA, CDR2 SNTAGT. This CDR3 is built from 15 residues. After removal of 11 bases from V and 2 bases from J, the junction contained 12 bases not matched to a gene. The CDR3 reads CAAGGIGRATDTQYF. The CDR3 bases are TGTGCCGCGGGGGGTATCGGGAGGGCCACAGATACGCAGTATTTT.

This clonotype was seen many times. V is TRBV5-1 and J is TRBJ2-7; 7 nucleotides agree with TRBD1. Germline CDR1 and CDR2: SGHRS and YFSETQ. V dropped 4 bases and J dropped 1; count of bases not matched to a gene: 8. The CDR3 extends over 15 amino acids. The chain's CDR3 is CASSHDRVISYEQYF. Written as DNA, the CDR3 is TGCGCCAGCAGCCATGACAGGGTAATATCCTACGAGCAGTACTTC.

A word on this clonotype: A much more abundant neighbour one base away suggests this may be a read error. The chain joins TRBV7-9 to TRBJ2-7; maybe TRBD2 (6 bases). The CDR3 is 14 amino acids. V shed 5 bases and J shed 3 bases, with 14 bases lying between them. The germline V gene has CDR1 SEHNR and CDR2 FQNEAQ (reference sequence). CDR3 coding DNA: TGTGCCAGCAGCGAGTACTGCGGGGTCTACGAGCAGTACTTC. As protein: CASSEYCGVYEQYF.

This clonotype was seen many times. This chain joins TRBV20-1 and TRBJ2-1; the match to TRBD2 covers 7 bases. The CDR3 has 15 amino acids. The germline V gene encodes CDR1 DFQATT and CDR2 SNEGSKA (reference sequence). V lost 6 bases and J lost 8; bases outside the gene matches: 16. This CDR3 is CSASGTAGVGDEQFF. The CDR3 nucleotides read TGCAGTGCCTCCGGGACTGCGGGAGTTGGGGATGAGCAGTTCTTC.

This clonotype has ten or more counts. The chain is built from TRBV15 and TRBJ1-4, with 8 bases aligning to TRBD1. The CDR3 is 15 amino acids. The junction had 5 bases not matched to a gene; V was cut back by 1 base and J by 7 bases. CDR1 and CDR2 from the germline V gene are LNHNV and YYDKDF (reference sequence). CDR3 loop: CATSRVTGVAEKLFF. The CDR3 nucleotides are TGTGCCACCAGCAGAGTGACAGGGGTCGCTGAAAAACTGTTTTTT.

This clonotype was observed at least ten times. The J gene is TRBJ2-3, the V gene TRBV20-1; 8 nucleotides match TRBD1. Germline assignment: CDR1 DFQATT and CDR2 SNEGSKA (reference sequence). The CDR3 runs to 15 residues. Losses at the gene ends were 1 base for V and 2 bases for J; bases not matched to a gene: 5. As DNA, the CDR3 is TGCAGTGCTAGAGCCGGGACAGGATTCACAGATACGCAGTATTTT. As protein: CSARAGTGFTDTQYF.

Many counts were recorded for this clonotype. In nucleotides, the CDR3 is TGCAGTGCTAGAGAGGGGACCTTTAGGTTGGCAAAACTGTTTTTT. Translating gives CSAREGTFRLAKLFF. The chain couples TRBV20-1 to TRBJ1-4, with a possible D match to TRBD1 (5 bases). V shed 0 bases and J shed 10 bases, with 18 bases lying between them. The CDR3 contains 15 residues. Germline-derived CDR1 and CDR2 are DFQATT and SNEGSKA (reference sequence).

Turning to this clonotype: This could be a read error, since a much larger clone is one nucleotide away. The CDR3 end shows no conserved phenylalanine or tryptophan, and so a read error is likely. V is TRBV5-1 and J is TRBJ2-7, with 7 bases that match TRBD1. V was pared by 4 bases and J by 7 bases, with 14 bases of the junction left unmatched. The germline CDR1 and CDR2 sequences are SGHRS and YFSETQ. The CDR3 consists of 15 residues. The CDR3 region is CASSPNRQGPFEQYS. Written as DNA, the CDR3 is TGCGCCAGCAGCCCCAACCGACAGGGCCCGTTTGAGCAGTACTCC.

The table lists this clonotype with a few counts. The gene calls are TRBV11-2 and TRBJ2-7; D is uncertain. The V gene lost 5 bases and the J gene lost 2 bases, with 10 bases spanning the gap. CDR3 length equals 13 residues. Germline V CDR1 and CDR2: SGHAT, FQNNGV. CDR3 protein: CASSRRQPYEQYF. For the CDR3, the DNA is TGTGCCAGCAGCCGACGACAACCCTACGAGCAGTACTTC.

At least ten counts were recorded for this clonotype. The V call is TRBV20-1, the J call TRBJ1-1; D gene uncertain. The V end was cut by 0 bases, the J end by 0 bases, with 5 bases between. Germline-derived CDR1 and CDR2 are DFQATT and SNEGSKA (reference sequence). The CDR3 spans 13 residues. The CDR3 DNA is TGCAGTGCTAGAGACAGAATGAACACTGAAGCTTTCTTT. This sequence encodes CSARDRMNTEAFF.

The sample holds many counts of this clonotype. The rearrangement uses TRBV20-1 and TRBJ2-5, with 7 nucleotides matching TRBD2. The CDR3 runs 15 residues. With 1 base clipped from V and 5 bases from J, the junction kept 10 bases outside the gene matches. Germline values: CDR1 DFQATT, CDR2 SNEGSKA (reference sequence). The CDR3 DNA reads TGCAGTGCTAGAGGGGCTACCCGGGAGGATGAGACCCAGTACTTC. Its translation is CSARGATREDETQYF.

This clonotype was counted many times. This rearrangement joins TRBV7-2 to TRBJ2-5; D is possibly TRBD2 (6 bases). V shed 4 bases and J shed 2 bases, with 11 bases lying between them. In germline, CDR1 is SGHTA, CDR2 FQGNSA. The CDR3 length is 14 residues. The CDR3 sequence is CASSSNGGQETQYF. The CDR3, as DNA: TGTGCCAGCAGCTCAAACGGAGGGCAAGAGACCCAGTACTTC.

The CDR3 DNA sequence: TGTGCCAGCAGTTTCGAGATCCAAGAGACCCAGTACTTC. Its protein product is CASSFEIQETQYF. The V and J genes are TRBV12-3 or TRBV12-4 and TRBJ2-5; D not certain. V was cut by 3 bases and J by 1 base, with 6 bases left in between. This CDR3 is 13 amino acids long.

This clonotype came up many times. The J gene is TRBJ1-1, the V gene TRBV9, with unresolved D. The germline gives CDR1 SGDLS, CDR2 YYNGEE. The CDR3 contains 15 residues. V lost 0 bases to trimming and J lost 0 bases, with 9 bases between them. The chain's CDR3 is CASSVEGGMNTEAFF. The CDR3 nucleotides read TGTGCCAGCAGCGTAGAGGGCGGGATGAACACTGAAGCTTTCTTT.

This clonotype has at least ten counts. The rearrangement uses TRBV7-3 and TRBJ2-1; 8 bases line up with TRBD2. The trim removed 2 bases at V and 5 bases at J, leaving 5 bases unmatched. Per the germline V gene, CDR1 is SGHTA and CDR2 is FQGTGA. This CDR3 is built from 15 residues. The CDR3 reads CASSLGSGRHNEQFF. In nucleotides, the CDR3 is TGTGCCAGCAGCTTAGGCAGCGGGAGACACAATGAGCAGTTCTTC.

The chain employs TRBV29-1 and TRBJ2-5; TRBD2 matches at 7 bases. Germline loops: CDR1 SQVTM, CDR2 ANQGSEA. The CDR3 totals 15 residues. The trim removed 7 bases at V and 2 bases at J, leaving 13 bases unmatched. The CDR3 DNA follows: TGCAGCGCCAAGCCCGGGACTAATCCACAAGAGACCCAGTACTTC. Translation gives CSAKPGTNPQETQYF. Full variable domain (remainder filled in from reference TRBV29-1 and TRBJ2-5): SAVISQKPSRDICQRGTSLTIQCQVDSQVTMMFWYRQQPGQSLTLIATANQGSEATYESGFVIDKFPISRPNLTFSTLTVSNMSPEDSSIYLCSAKPGTNPQETQYFGPGTRLLVL.

This clonotype showed up many times. The chain combines TRBV29-1 with TRBJ2-1; weak D call: TRBD2 (6 bases). Germline V gives CDR1 SQVTM, CDR2 ANQGSEA. The CDR3 sequence is 12 residues long. V was shortened by 6 bases and J by 8 bases, with 14 bases between the two germline ends. The CDR3 spells CSVESLAYEQFF. The CDR3 DNA follows: TGCAGCGTGGAGTCACTAGCCTATGAGCAGTTCTTC.

This clonotype was counted ten times or more. The CDR3 is CASSVGFNQPQHF. In DNA form, the CDR3 reads TGTGCCAGCAGCGTAGGATTCAATCAGCCCCAGCATTTT. This chain connects TRBV9 to TRBJ1-5; no reliable D call. Per germline, CDR1 SGDLS and CDR2 YYNGEE. This CDR3 is built from 13 residues. V lost 0 bases to trimming and J lost 3 bases, with 4 bases between them.

This clonotype showed up many times. The V gene is TRBV5-1, the J gene TRBJ2-5, with D uncertain. V was pared by 6 bases and J by 3 bases, with 6 bases between. This CDR3 has 11 amino acids. Germline loops: CDR1 SGHRS, CDR2 YFSETQ. The CDR3 DNA is TGCGCCAGCAAGGCAGAAGAGACCCAGTACTTC. It is translated as CASKAEETQYF.

In this sample, this clonotype turned up many times. The genes are TRBV20-1 and TRBJ1-1, with TRBD1 matching over 7 bases. CDR3 length: 13 residues. The ends lost 7 bases at V and 0 bases at J; junction bases unmatched: 5. In germline, CDR1 is DFQATT, CDR2 SNEGSKA (reference sequence). The CDR3 region is CSVTTGMNTEAFF. The DNA of the CDR3 is TGCAGTGTTACGACAGGGATGAACACTGAAGCTTTCTTT.

This clonotype was observed a handful of times. The V call is TRBV5-1, the J call TRBJ2-5, with 7 nucleotides matching TRBD2. Germline trimming cut 1 base from V and 4 bases from J; bases unmatched to any gene: 7. Germline V gene sequence: CDR1 SGHRS, CDR2 YFSETQ. The CDR3 contains 15 residues. CDR3 sequence: CASSLIAGAVETQYF. The CDR3 DNA reads as TGCGCCAGCAGCTTGATCGCGGGAGCCGTAGAGACCCAGTACTTC. The full variable domain, its missing parts supplied by reference TRBV5-1 and TRBJ2-5, is KAGVTQTPRYLIKTRGQQVTLSCSPISGHRSVSWYQQTPGQGLQFLFEYFSETQRNKGNFPGRFSGRQFSNSRSEMNVSTLELGDSALYLCASSLIAGAVETQYFGPGTRLLVL.

Comments on this clonotype: Compared with germline, one end of the junction differs, possibly owing to a read error. The rearrangement links TRBV3-1 to TRBJ1-6; 8 bases fit TRBD1. CDR3 length: 15 residues. Germline V gene lookup returns CDR1 LGHDT and CDR2 YNNKEL (reference sequence). The CDR3 DNA reads TGTGCCAGCAGCGAAGACAGGGGCTGGATTTCACCCCTCCACTTT. This gives the protein CASSEDRGWISPLHF.